The next 32 T cell receptor beta chains were all read from a single sample in a study of T-cell memory formation after mild COVID-19. One entry per CDR3 protein, called by TCRdb with MiXCR from the 5' RACE reads. The data contain about 250,000 distinct CDR3 sequences, approximately 15% of them seen just once; the ten biggest clones take up around 2%. Sequenced material: PBMCs or a T cell subset sorted from them (not recorded which). The receptors stem from an adult woman who had mild COVID-19 (a few samples of this study predate the infection). Cell type and time point are not known.

The CDR3 loop is CASSATGTIYGYTF. CDR3 coding DNA: TGTGCCAGCAGCGCGACCGGGACAATCTATGGCTACACCTTC. This chain uses TRBV25-1 with TRBJ1-2; TRBD1 might be the D (6 bases). Trimming took 6 bases from V and 4 from J, leaving 15 bases between them. Per germline, CDR1 MGHDK and CDR2 SYGVNS. This CDR3 is 14 amino acids long.

The chain is built from TRBV5-1 and TRBJ2-7; maybe TRBD1 (6 bases). V shed 7 bases and J shed 3 bases, with 14 bases lying between them. Germline assignment: CDR1 SGHRS and CDR2 YFSETQ. The CDR3 runs to 13 residues. The CDR3 coding sequence is TGCGCCAGCGGGCCCCAGGGGCACTACGAGCAGTACTTC. As protein: CASGPQGHYEQYF.

This clonotype showed up just a few times. The chain has TRBV19 and TRBJ2-5; D is undetermined. The CDR3 covers 15 residues. The V gene lost 5 bases and the J gene lost 5 bases, with 18 bases spanning the gap. Germline V gene lookup returns CDR1 LNHDA and CDR2 SQIVND (reference sequence). The CDR3 DNA is TGTGCCAGTAGTCCAAACGAGCCCCTCGGGGAGACCCAGTACTTC. Its translation is CASSPNEPLGETQYF.

This clonotype was observed at least ten times. V and J are TRBV24-1 and TRBJ2-1; 8 bases are a match to TRBD1. V lost 2 bases to trimming and J lost 10 bases; unmatched junction nucleotides: 9. Germline V gene sequence: CDR1 KGHDR, CDR2 SFDVKD. The CDR3 has 15 amino acids. CDR3: CATSDSLTGVREQFF. The CDR3, as DNA: TGTGCCACCAGTGATTCCTTGACAGGGGTGAGGGAGCAGTTCTTC.

This clonotype was counted between two and nine times. The chain links TRBV3-1 to TRBJ2-1, with D possibly matching TRBD1 (6 bases). Trimming cost V 2 bases and J 9 bases, with 8 bases left between them. The CDR3 has 12 residues. CDR1 LGHDT and CDR2 YNNKEL come from the germline V gene (reference sequence). The CDR3 nucleotides read TGTGCCAGCAGCCAAAGAGGGGGTGAGCAGTTCTTC. Amino acids: CASSQRGGEQFF.

The rearrangement joins TRBV5-1 to TRBJ2-7; D not resolved. Trimming removed 2 bases at V and 3 bases at J, with 12 bases between. This CDR3 contains 14 residues. CDR1 and CDR2 (germline): SGHRS, YFSETQ. CDR3 nucleotide sequence: TGCGCCAGCAGCTTTACGACAACAGTCTACGAGCAGTACTTC. Its translation is CASSFTTTVYEQYF.

This chain links TRBV18 with TRBJ2-7; D is perhaps TRBD1 or TRBD2 (5 bases each). The CDR3 sequence is 13 residues long. V was cut by 1 base and J by 6 bases, with 10 bases left in between. CDR1 and CDR2 (germline): KGHSH, LQKENI. The CDR3 DNA sequence: TGTGCCAGCTCACCACACAAGGGGAGCGAGCAGTACTTC. Its translation: CASSPHKGSEQYF. Drawing the rest from reference TRBV18 and TRBJ2-7, the complete variable domain is NAGVMQNPRHLVRRRGQEARLRCSPMKGHSHVYWYRQLPEEGLKFMVYLQKENIIDESGMPKERFSAEFPKEGPSILRIQQVVRGDSAAYFCASSPHKGSEQYFGPGTRLTVT.

The rearrangement links TRBV5-1 to TRBJ2-1, with 14 bases lining up with TRBD2. V lost 0 bases and J lost 2; bases outside the gene matches: 4. The CDR3 loop spans 18 amino acids. The V gene's germline CDR1 is SGHRS and CDR2 YFSETQ. For the CDR3, the DNA is TGCGCCAGCAGCTTGGGACTAGCGGGAGGGTACGCCTACAATGAGCAGTTCTTC. Protein: CASSLGLAGGYAYNEQFF.

In this sample, this clonotype turned up a few times. The chain uses TRBV7-8 and TRBJ2-1; 11 nucleotides agree with TRBD2. V was clipped by 5 bases and J by 12 bases; unmatched bases: 6. In germline, CDR1 is SGHVS, CDR2 FQNEAQ. The CDR3 is 13 amino acids. CDR3 amino acids: CASSHPSGRSQFF. CDR3 nucleotides: TGTGCCAGCAGCCACCCTAGCGGGAGGTCGCAGTTCTTC.

The chain uses TRBV12-3 or TRBV12-4 and TRBJ2-1, with D possibly being TRBD2 (5 bases). V was cut by 6 bases and J by 4 bases, with 16 bases left in between. The CDR3 totals 15 residues. The CDR3 region is CASRGLAHSYNEQFF. The CDR3 DNA sequence: TGTGCCAGCAGAGGGCTAGCCCATTCTTACAATGAGCAGTTCTTC.

This clonotype occurred many times. The chain has TRBV18 and TRBJ2-1; 8 positions match TRBD2. The CDR3 loop spans 17 amino acids. Trimming took 1 base from V and 5 from J; bases not matched to a gene: 10. Germline loops: CDR1 KGHSH, CDR2 LQKENI. In DNA, the CDR3 is TGTGCCAGCTCACCACGGAGCGGGAGCGGTGAGGACAATGAGCAGTTCTTC. Encoded protein: CASSPRSGSGEDNEQFF.

This clonotype was counted only a few times. The V gene is TRBV20-1, the J gene TRBJ2-4; 9 bases map to TRBD2. Germline V gene sequence: CDR1 DFQATT, CDR2 SNEGSKA (reference sequence). The J segment lost 1 base and the V segment lost 1 base, leaving 5 bases of the junction unmatched. This CDR3 has 16 amino acids. The CDR3 bases are TGCAGTGCTAGAGTTGCGGGAGGGTATGCCAAAAACATTCAGTACTTC. As protein: CSARVAGGYAKNIQYF.

The V call is TRBV11-2, the J call TRBJ2-7, with TRBD2 identical over 7 bases. Germline assignment: CDR1 SGHAT and CDR2 FQNNGV. V shed 4 bases and J 2 bases; nucleotides not matched to a gene: 8. This CDR3 has 15 amino acids. CDR3 residues: CASSSSGKVTYEQYF. In DNA, the CDR3 is TGTGCCAGCAGCTCGAGCGGGAAGGTTACCTACGAGCAGTACTTC. Full variable domain (remainder filled in from reference TRBV11-2 and TRBJ2-7): EAGVAQSPRYKIIEKRQSVAFWCNPISGHATLYWYQQILGQGPKLLIQFQNNGVVDDSQLPKDRFSAERLKGVDSTLKIQPAKLEDSAVYLCASSSSGKVTYEQYFGPGTRLTVT.

This clonotype was counted between two and nine times. The chain recombines TRBV5-1 with TRBJ2-1; D might be TRBD1 (6 bases). V was shortened by 0 bases and J by 9 bases, with 16 bases between the two germline ends. The germline gives CDR1 SGHRS, CDR2 YFSETQ. The CDR3 runs to 15 residues. CDR3 region: CASSLDQDLGAEQFF. CDR3 DNA sequence: TGCGCCAGCAGCTTGGACCAGGATCTGGGGGCTGAGCAGTTCTTC.

The gene calls are TRBV20-1 and TRBJ1-1; possible D gene TRBD1, 5 bases. The germline gives CDR1 DFQATT, CDR2 SNEGSKA (reference sequence). This CDR3 has 16 residues. V shed 3 bases and J shed 6 bases, with 23 bases lying between them. The CDR3 region is CSASPGTYRSNAEAFF. The DNA of the CDR3 is TGCAGTGCTAGCCCCGGGACTTACCGTTCTAACGCTGAAGCTTTCTTT.

V usage is TRBV9 and J usage is TRBJ2-7; D is perhaps TRBD1 or TRBD2 (5 bases each). The CDR3 spans 15 residues. Germline V lookup: CDR1 SGDLS, CDR2 YYNGEE. V dropped 0 bases and J dropped 3 bases, with 13 bases sitting between them. Here the CDR3 reads CASSVGRGRVYEQYF. The CDR3 coding sequence is TGTGCCAGCAGCGTAGGTCGGGGCAGGGTCTACGAGCAGTACTTC.

This clonotype has a handful of counts. This sequence joins TRBV5-1 and TRBJ2-7; D ambiguous. The CDR3 totals 16 residues. From germline, CDR1 is SGHRS and CDR2 YFSETQ. Trimming pared 4 bases from V and 6 bases from J, leaving 23 bases between. In nucleotides, the CDR3 is TGCGCCAGCAGCCCAGGATTGATCTCCCTAGGGTCCGAGCAGTACTTC. It translates to CASSPGLISLGSEQYF.

The rearrangement links TRBV24-1 to TRBJ2-3; TRBD1 is a possible D gene (5 bases). CDR3 size: 17 residues. V lost 5 bases and J lost 3, with 20 bases in between. Germline CDR1 and CDR2: KGHDR and SFDVKD. Here the CDR3 reads CATSGVLGQGGTDTQYF. CDR3 DNA sequence: TGTGCCACCAGTGGTGTGCTGGGGCAGGGCGGAACAGATACGCAGTATTTT.

This clonotype was picked up a small number of times. V is TRBV5-8 and J is TRBJ1-4; a weak D match, TRBD1 (5 bases). V was clipped by 1 base and J by 7 bases, with 8 bases between them. There are 13 residues in the CDR3. Germline loops: CDR1 SGHTS, CDR2 YDEGEE. DNA for the CDR3: TGTGCCAGCAGCTTGCTAGGGGTTGAAAAACTGTTTTTT. This sequence encodes CASSLLGVEKLFF.

This clonotype showed up just a few times. The rearrangement links TRBV29-1 to TRBJ2-3, with D perhaps TRBD2 (6 bases). V lost 6 bases, J lost 4 bases, and 14 bases lay in between. Germline V gives CDR1 SQVTM, CDR2 ANQGSEA. This CDR3 contains 13 residues. The CDR3 loop reads CSVLGRAADTQYF. CDR3 DNA: TGCAGCGTCCTCGGGAGAGCAGCAGATACGCAGTATTTT.

This chain links TRBV5-6 with TRBJ2-1; tentative D call: TRBD2 (6 bases). CDR1 SGHDT and CDR2 YYEEEE come from the germline V gene. V shed 1 base and J shed 0 bases, with 17 bases lying between them. This CDR3 region has 18 residues. CDR3 nucleotide sequence: TGTGCCAGCAGCTTGAAGTGGGGGGAGGCTAGCTCCTACAATGAGCAGTTCTTC. Amino acid sequence: CASSLKWGEASSYNEQFF.

This clonotype has a handful of counts. V usage is TRBV7-9 and J usage is TRBJ1-3; no firm D call. There are 14 residues in the CDR3. Germline V gene lookup returns CDR1 SEHNR and CDR2 FQNEAQ (reference sequence). V was clipped by 0 bases and J by 7 bases, with 10 bases between them. The CDR3 DNA sequence: TGTGCCAGCAGCTTAGCGCCCCCAGCGAACACCATATATTTT. As protein: CASSLAPPANTIYF.

The chain employs TRBV10-3 and TRBJ1-2, with D maybe TRBD1 (5 bases). Germline V gene lookup returns CDR1 ENHRY and CDR2 SYGVKD. Trimming took off 6 bases at V and 7 bases at J, with 15 bases between the two ends. The length of the CDR3 is 13 residues. The CDR3 sequence: CAISGHGTFGYTF. CDR3 nucleotide sequence: TGTGCCATCAGCGGACATGGTACTTTTGGCTACACCTTC.

This chain uses TRBV15 with TRBJ2-7; 12 bases match TRBD2. In germline, CDR1 is LNHNV, CDR2 YYDKDF (reference sequence). V was clipped by 4 bases and J by 0 bases; unmatched bases: 4. The CDR3 has 16 amino acids. The CDR3 sequence: CATSTSGGAGSYEQYF. DNA for the CDR3: TGTGCCACCAGCACTAGCGGGGGGGCCGGCTCCTACGAGCAGTACTTC. The full variable domain, completed using reference TRBV15 and TRBJ2-7, is DAMVIQNPRYQVTQFGKPVTLSCSQTLNHNVMYWYQQKSSQAPKLLFHYYDKDFNNEADTPDNFQSRRPNTSFCFLDIRSPGLGDTAMYLCATSTSGGAGSYEQYFGPGTRLTVT.

Only a few counts were recorded for this clonotype. The genes are TRBV23-1 and TRBJ2-7; D unclear. TRBV23-1 is an ORF, with its function uncertain. Trimming took 4 bases from V and 2 from J, leaving 9 bases between them. CDR3 length: 13 amino acids. The CDR3 DNA is TGCGCCAGCAGTCCGCGACGGCCCTACGAGCAGTACTTC. Encoded protein: CASSPRRPYEQYF.

This chain links TRBV3-1 with TRBJ2-5; TRBD2 agrees at 11 bases. Looked up from germline, CDR1 is LGHDT and CDR2 is YNNKEL (reference sequence). Trimming at V came to 4 bases and at J to 3 bases, leaving 7 bases not matched to a gene. The CDR3 loop spans 16 amino acids. CDR3 loop: CASSRVLAGAEETQYF. The CDR3 nucleotides are TGTGCCAGCAGCCGCGTACTAGCGGGGGCTGAAGAGACCCAGTACTTC.

The chain couples TRBV9 to TRBJ2-7; TRBD1 might be the D (6 bases). Germline assignment: CDR1 SGDLS and CDR2 YYNGEE. This CDR3 comprises 14 residues. V was shortened by 3 bases and J by 5 bases, with 15 bases between the two germline ends. The CDR3 coding sequence is TGTGCCAGCAGCGATGGGGGCACTTGGGACGAGCAGTACTTC. Residues: CASSDGGTWDEQYF.

The chain has TRBV15 and TRBJ2-1; the match to TRBD2 covers 10 bases. Germline loops: CDR1 LNHNV, CDR2 YYDKDF (reference sequence). The ends lost 3 bases at V and 5 bases at J; junction bases unmatched: 7. CDR3 length: 16 amino acids. The CDR3 bases are TGTGCCACCAGCAGGGAGCTAGCGGGAGTCAACAATGAGCAGTTCTTC. The encoded protein is CATSRELAGVNNEQFF. Together with reference TRBV15 and TRBJ2-1, the CDR3 gives the full variable domain: DAMVIQNPRYQVTQFGKPVTLSCSQTLNHNVMYWYQQKSSQAPKLLFHYYDKDFNNEADTPDNFQSRRPNTSFCFLDIRSPGLGDTAMYLCATSRELAGVNNEQFFGPGTRLTVL.

A few counts support this clonotype. The rearrangement links TRBV5-6 to TRBJ2-3; D might be TRBD1 or TRBD2, each matching 5 bases. The CDR3 runs 17 residues. With 4 bases removed from V and 6 bases from J, the gap between germline ends came to 24 bases. Germline V gene data show CDR1 as SGHDT and CDR2 as YYEEEE. The CDR3 protein is CASSPGPGRYSMDTQYF. CDR3 in DNA: TGTGCCAGCAGCCCCGGTCCGGGACGATACTCAATGGATACGCAGTATTTT.

This clonotype was counted only a few times. The chain joins TRBV5-1 to TRBJ1-5; 7 bases agree with TRBD1. The trim removed 1 base at V and 6 bases at J, leaving 4 bases unmatched. CDR3 size: 14 residues. Per the germline V gene, CDR1 is SGHRS and CDR2 is YFSETQ. As DNA, the CDR3 is TGCGCCAGCAGCTTGAGAACAGGGGCTCAGCCCCAGCATTTT. Translation: CASSLRTGAQPQHF.

The chain has TRBV20-1 and TRBJ1-1; D may be TRBD1 (5 bases). The CDR3 sequence is 13 residues long. The germline CDR1 and CDR2 sequences are DFQATT and SNEGSKA (reference sequence). V lost 8 bases to trimming and J lost 5 bases, with 18 bases between them. The CDR3 DNA sequence: TGCAGTAAACTCAGGGAGTGGAGGACTGAAGCTTTCTTT. It is translated as CSKLREWRTEAFF.

The J gene is TRBJ1-2, the V gene TRBV20-1; 8 nucleotides match TRBD1. V shed 5 bases, J shed 4 bases, and the junction held 6 bases outside the gene matches. This CDR3 comprises 13 residues. The V gene's germline CDR1 is DFQATT and CDR2 SNEGSKA (reference sequence). This CDR3 is CSARQGSSYGYTF. CDR3 DNA: TGCAGTGCTCGACAGGGGAGCTCCTATGGCTACACCTTC.